Sequencing of this TCR beta chain was carried out in a study of glioma-infiltrating T cells. Using RNA template, CDR3s of TCR alpha and beta were amplified with iRepertoire arm-PCR. For one-step reverse transcription and amplification, 100-400 ng of tissue mRNA or PBMC total RNA was used. From the multiplex PCR reads, TCRdb called clonotypes with MiXCR, one entry per CDR3 protein. The data hold over 100,000 distinct CDR3 sequences, with less than 30% observed a single time. The V end was cut by 3 bases, the J end by 5 bases, with 10 bases between. The CDR3 has 12 amino acids. The germline V gene has CDR1 SQVTM and CDR2 ANQGSEA. Regarding the study as a whole: Very few CDR3 sequences were shared between tissue and blood. Non-neoplastic patients had below-expected tissue-blood divergence, while all gliomas exceeded expectation.

In the case of this clonotype: Its antigen remains unknown.

Sequencing was carried out using glioma tissue, nonneoplastic brain tissue, or PBMCs (not recorded which). The source of this sequence is a human donor with low-grade glioma or glioblastoma, undergoing nonglioma brain surgery, or in good health (not recorded which). The V call is TRBV29-1, the J call TRBJ2-5; D gene ambiguous. CDR3 sequence: CSVEVLGETQYF. The CDR3 bases are TGCAGCGTTGAGGTCCTAGGGGAGACCCAGTACTTC. Based on the CDR3 plus reference TRBV29-1 and TRBJ2-5, the full variable domain is SAVISQKPSRDICQRGTSLTIQCQVDSQVTMMFWYRQQPGQSLTLIATANQGSEATYESGFVIDKFPISRPNLTFSTLTVSNMSPEDSSIYLCSVEVLGETQYFGPGTRLLVL.